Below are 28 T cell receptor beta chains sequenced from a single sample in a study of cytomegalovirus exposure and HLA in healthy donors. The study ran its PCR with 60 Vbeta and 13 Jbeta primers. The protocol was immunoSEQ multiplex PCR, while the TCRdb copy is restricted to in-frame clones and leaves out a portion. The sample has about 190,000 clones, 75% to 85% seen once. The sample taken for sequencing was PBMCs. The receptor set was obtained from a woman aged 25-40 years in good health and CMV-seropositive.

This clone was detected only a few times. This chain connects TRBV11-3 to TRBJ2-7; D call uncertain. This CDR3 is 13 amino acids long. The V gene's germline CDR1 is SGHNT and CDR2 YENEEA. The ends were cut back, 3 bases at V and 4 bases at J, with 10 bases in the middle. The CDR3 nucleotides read TGTGCCAGCAGCTTCCGTGCCAGTTACGAGCAGTACTTC. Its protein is CASSFRASYEQYF.

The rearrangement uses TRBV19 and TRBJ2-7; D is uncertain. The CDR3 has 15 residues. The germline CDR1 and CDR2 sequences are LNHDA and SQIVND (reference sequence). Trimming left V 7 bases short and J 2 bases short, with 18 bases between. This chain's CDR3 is CASTSGSEPTYEQYF. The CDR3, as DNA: TGTGCCAGTACCTCAGGATCCGAACCGACCTACGAGCAGTACTTC. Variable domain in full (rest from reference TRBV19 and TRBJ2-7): DGGITQSPKYLFRKEGQNVTLSCEQNLNHDAMYWYRQDPGQGLRLIYYSQIVNDFQKGDIAEGYSVSREKKESFPLTVTSAQKNPTAFYLCASTSGSEPTYEQYFGPGTRLTVT.

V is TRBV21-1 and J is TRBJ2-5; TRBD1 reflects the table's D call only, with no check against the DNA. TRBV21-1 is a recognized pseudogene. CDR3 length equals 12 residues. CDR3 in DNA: TGTGCCAGCAAGGGGGAAGAAGAGACCCAGTACTTC. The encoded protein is CASKGEEETQYF.

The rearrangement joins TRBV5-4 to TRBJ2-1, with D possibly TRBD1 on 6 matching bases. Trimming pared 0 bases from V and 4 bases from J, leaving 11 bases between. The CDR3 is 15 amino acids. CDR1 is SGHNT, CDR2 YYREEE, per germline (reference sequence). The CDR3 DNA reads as TGTGCCAGCAGCTTGGTTGGGGGCGCTTACAATGAGCAGTTCTTC. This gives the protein CASSLVGGAYNEQFF.

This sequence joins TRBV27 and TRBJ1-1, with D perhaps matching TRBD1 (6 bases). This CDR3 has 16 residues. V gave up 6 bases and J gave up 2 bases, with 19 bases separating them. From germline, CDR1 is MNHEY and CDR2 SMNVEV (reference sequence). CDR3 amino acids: CASSQGGPTLNTEAFF. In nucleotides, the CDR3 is TGTGCCAGCAGCCAAGGGGGACCGACGTTAAACACTGAAGCTTTCTTT.

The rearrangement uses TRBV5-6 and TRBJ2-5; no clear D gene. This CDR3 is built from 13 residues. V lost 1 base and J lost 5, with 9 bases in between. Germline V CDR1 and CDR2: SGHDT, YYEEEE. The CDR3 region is CASSLQSPETQYF. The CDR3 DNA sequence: TGTGCCAGCAGCTTGCAGTCACCCGAGACCCAGTACTTC.

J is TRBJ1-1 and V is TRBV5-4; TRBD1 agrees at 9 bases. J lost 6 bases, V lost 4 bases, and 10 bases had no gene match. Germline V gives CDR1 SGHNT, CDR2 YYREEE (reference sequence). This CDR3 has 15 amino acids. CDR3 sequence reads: CASSRPDRGFAEAFF. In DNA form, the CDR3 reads TGTGCCAGCAGCCGCCCGGACAGGGGATTTGCTGAAGCTTTCTTT.

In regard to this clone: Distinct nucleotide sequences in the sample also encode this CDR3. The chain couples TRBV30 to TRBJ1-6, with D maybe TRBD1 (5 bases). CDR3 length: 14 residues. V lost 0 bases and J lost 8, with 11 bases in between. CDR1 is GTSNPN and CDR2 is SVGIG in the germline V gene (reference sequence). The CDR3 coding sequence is TGTGCCTGGAGTGTAAGACCGGGGGATTCACCCCTCCACTTT. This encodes CAWSVRPGDSPLHF.

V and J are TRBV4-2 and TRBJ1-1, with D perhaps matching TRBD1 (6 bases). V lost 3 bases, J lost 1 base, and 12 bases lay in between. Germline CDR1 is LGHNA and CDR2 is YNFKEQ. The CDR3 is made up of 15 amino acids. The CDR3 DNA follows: TGTGCCAGCAGCCACTTTACAGGGCCGAACACTGAAGCTTTCTTT. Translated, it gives CASSHFTGPNTEAFF.

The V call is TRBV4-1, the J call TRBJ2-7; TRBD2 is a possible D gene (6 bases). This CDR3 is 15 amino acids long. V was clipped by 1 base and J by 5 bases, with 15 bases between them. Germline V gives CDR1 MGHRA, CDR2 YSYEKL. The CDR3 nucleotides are TGCGCCAGCAGCCAAGTGGGCCGGCCGGGAGACGAGCAGTACTTC. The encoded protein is CASSQVGRPGDEQYF.

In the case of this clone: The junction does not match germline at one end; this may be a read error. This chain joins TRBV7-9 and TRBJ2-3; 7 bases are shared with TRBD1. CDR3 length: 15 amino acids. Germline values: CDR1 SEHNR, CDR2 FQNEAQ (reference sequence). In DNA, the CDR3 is TGTTCCAGCAGCTCTGGGACAGTGAGCACAGATACGCAGTATTTT. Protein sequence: CSSSSGTVSTDTQYF.

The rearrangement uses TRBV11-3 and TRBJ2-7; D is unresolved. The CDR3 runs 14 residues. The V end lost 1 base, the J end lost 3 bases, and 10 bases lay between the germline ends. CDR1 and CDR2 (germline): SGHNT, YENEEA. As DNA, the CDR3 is TGTGCCAGCAGCTTAGGGGCAGGAAACTACGAGCAGTACTTC. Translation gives CASSLGAGNYEQYF.

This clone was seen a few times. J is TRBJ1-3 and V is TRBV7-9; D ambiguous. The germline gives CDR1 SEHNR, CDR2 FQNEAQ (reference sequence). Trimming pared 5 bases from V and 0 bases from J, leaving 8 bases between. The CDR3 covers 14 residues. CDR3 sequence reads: CASSLSSSGNTIYF. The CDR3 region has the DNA TGTGCCAGCAGCCTATCGAGCTCTGGAAACACCATATATTTT.

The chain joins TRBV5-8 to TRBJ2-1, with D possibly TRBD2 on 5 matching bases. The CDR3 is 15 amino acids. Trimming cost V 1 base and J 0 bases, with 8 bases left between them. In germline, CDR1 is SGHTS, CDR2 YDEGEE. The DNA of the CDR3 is TGTGCCAGCAGCTTGATAGGGAGCTCCTACAATGAGCAGTTCTTC. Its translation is CASSLIGSSYNEQFF.

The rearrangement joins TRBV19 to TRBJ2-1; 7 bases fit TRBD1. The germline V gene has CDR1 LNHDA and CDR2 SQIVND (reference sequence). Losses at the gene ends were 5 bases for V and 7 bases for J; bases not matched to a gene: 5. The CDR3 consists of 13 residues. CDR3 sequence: CASSPTGWNEQFF. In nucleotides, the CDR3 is TGTGCCAGTAGTCCGACAGGGTGGAATGAGCAGTTCTTC.

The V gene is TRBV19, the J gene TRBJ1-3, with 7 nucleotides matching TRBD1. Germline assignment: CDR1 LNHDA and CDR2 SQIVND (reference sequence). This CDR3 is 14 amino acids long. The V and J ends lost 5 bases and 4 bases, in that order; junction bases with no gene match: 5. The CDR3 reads CASSDRVPGNTIYF. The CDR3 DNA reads TGTGCCAGTAGTGACAGGGTCCCCGGAAACACCATATATTTT.

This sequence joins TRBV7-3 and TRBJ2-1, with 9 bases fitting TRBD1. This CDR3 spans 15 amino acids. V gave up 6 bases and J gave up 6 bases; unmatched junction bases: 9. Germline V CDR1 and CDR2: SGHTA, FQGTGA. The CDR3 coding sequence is TGTGCCAGCAGTTCTACAGGGGGCGTAAGCAATGAGCAGTTCTTC. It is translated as CASSSTGGVSNEQFF. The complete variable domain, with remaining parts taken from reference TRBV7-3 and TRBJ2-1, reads GAGVSQTPSNKVTEKGKYVELRCDPISGHTALYWYRQSLGQGPEFLIYFQGTGAADDSGLPNDRFFAVRPEGSVSTLKIQRTERGDSAVYLCASSSTGGVSNEQFFGPGTRLTVL.

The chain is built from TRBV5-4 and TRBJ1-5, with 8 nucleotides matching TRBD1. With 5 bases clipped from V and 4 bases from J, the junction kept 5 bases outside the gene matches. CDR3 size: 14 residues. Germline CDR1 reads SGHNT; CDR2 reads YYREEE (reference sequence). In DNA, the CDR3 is TGTGCCAGCAGTTCAGGGGGCGCGAATCAGCCCCAGCATTTT. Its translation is CASSSGGANQPQHF.

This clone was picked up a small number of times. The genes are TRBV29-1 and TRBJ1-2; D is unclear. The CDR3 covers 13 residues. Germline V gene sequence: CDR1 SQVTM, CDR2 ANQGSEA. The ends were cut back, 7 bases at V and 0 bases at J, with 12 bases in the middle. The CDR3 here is CSANRATNYGYTF. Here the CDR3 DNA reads TGCAGCGCGAACAGAGCCACTAACTATGGCTACACCTTC. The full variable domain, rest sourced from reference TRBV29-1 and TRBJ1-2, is SAVISQKPSRDICQRGTSLTIQCQVDSQVTMMFWYRQQPGQSLTLIATANQGSEATYESGFVIDKFPISRPNLTFSTLTVSNMSPEDSSIYLCSANRATNYGYTFGSGTRLTVV.

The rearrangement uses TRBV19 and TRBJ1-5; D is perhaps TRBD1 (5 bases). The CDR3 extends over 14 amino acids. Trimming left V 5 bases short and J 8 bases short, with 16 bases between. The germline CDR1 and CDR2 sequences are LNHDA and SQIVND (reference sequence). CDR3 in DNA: TGTGCCAGTAGTGAGGGACTTCGCAGGGAGCCCCAGCATTTT. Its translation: CASSEGLRREPQHF. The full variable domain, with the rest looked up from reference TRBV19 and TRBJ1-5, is DGGITQSPKYLFRKEGQNVTLSCEQNLNHDAMYWYRQDPGQGLRLIYYSQIVNDFQKGDIAEGYSVSREKKESFPLTVTSAQKNPTAFYLCASSEGLRREPQHFGDGTRLSIL.

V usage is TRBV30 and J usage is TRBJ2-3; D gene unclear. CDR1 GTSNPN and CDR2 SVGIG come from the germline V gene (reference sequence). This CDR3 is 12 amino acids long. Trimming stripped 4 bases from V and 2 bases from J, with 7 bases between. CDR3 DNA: TGTGCCTGGACGACTTACACAGATACGCAGTATTTT. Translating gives CAWTTYTDTQYF.

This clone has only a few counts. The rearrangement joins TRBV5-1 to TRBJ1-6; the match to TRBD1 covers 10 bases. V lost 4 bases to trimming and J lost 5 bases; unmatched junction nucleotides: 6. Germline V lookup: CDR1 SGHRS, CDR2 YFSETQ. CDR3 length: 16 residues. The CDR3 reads CASSPGQGFNNSPLHF. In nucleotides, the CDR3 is TGCGCCAGCAGCCCGGGACAGGGGTTCAATAATTCACCCCTCCACTTT.

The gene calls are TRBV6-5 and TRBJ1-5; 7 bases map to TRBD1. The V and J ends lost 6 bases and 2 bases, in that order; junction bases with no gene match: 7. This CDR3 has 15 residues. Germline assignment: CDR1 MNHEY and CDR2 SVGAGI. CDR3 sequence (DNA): TGTGCCAGCAGGACAGGACAGGATGGCAATCAGCCCCAGCATTTT. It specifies CASRTGQDGNQPQHF.

The CDR3 protein is CASSERSGGTTNEKLFF. The CDR3 DNA is TGTGCCAGCAGTGAAAGGTCAGGGGGTACAACTAATGAAAAACTGTTTTTT. V and J are TRBV2 and TRBJ1-4, with 7 bases matching TRBD1. CDR1 and CDR2 (germline): SNHLY, FYNNEI. The CDR3 length is 17 residues. J lost 0 bases, V lost 2 bases, and 6 bases had no gene match. The whole variable domain, filled in from reference TRBV2 and TRBJ1-4, reads EPEVTQTPSHQVTQMGQEVILRCVPISNHLYFYWYRQILGQKVEFLVSFYNNEISEKSEIFDDQFSVERPDGSNFTLKIRSTKLEDSAMYFCASSERSGGTTNEKLFFGSGTQLSVL.

Here the CDR3 reads CASSQEGGLADNTDTQYF. In DNA, the CDR3 is TGCGCCAGCAGCCAAGAAGGGGGACTAGCGGACAACACAGATACGCAGTATTTT. This chain connects TRBV4-3 to TRBJ2-3; the match to TRBD2 covers 11 bases. The junction had 7 bases not matched to a gene; V was cut back by 0 bases and J by 2 bases. Germline CDR1 reads LGHNA; CDR2 reads YSLEER. The CDR3 extends over 18 amino acids.

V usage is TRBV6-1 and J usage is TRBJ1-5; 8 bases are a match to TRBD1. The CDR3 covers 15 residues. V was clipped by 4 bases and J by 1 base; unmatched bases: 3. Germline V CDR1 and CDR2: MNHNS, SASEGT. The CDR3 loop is CASSVNRGSNQPQHF. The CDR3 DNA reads TGTGCCAGCAGTGTTAACAGGGGGAGCAATCAGCCCCAGCATTTT.

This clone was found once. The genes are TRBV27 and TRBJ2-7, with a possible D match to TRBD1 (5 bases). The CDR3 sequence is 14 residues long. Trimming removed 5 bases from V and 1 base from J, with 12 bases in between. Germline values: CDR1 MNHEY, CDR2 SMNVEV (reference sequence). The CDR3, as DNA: TGTGCCAGCAGTCGGTACAGGAGTTCCTACGAGCAGTACTTC. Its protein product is CASSRYRSSYEQYF.

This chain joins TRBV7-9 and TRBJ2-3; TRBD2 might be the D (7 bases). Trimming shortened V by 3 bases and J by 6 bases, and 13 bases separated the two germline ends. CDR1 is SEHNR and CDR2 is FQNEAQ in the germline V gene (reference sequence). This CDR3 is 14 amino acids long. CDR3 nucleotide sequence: TGTGCCAGCAGCTTTTCGGGGGGCAGGGATACGCAGTATTTT. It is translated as CASSFSGGRDTQYF. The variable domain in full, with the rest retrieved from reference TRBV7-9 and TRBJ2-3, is DTGVSQNPRHKITKRGQNVTFRCDPISEHNRLYWYRQTLGQGPEFLTYFQNEAQLEKSRLLSDRFSAERPKGSFSTLEIQRTEQGDSAMYLCASSFSGGRDTQYFGPGTRLTVL.